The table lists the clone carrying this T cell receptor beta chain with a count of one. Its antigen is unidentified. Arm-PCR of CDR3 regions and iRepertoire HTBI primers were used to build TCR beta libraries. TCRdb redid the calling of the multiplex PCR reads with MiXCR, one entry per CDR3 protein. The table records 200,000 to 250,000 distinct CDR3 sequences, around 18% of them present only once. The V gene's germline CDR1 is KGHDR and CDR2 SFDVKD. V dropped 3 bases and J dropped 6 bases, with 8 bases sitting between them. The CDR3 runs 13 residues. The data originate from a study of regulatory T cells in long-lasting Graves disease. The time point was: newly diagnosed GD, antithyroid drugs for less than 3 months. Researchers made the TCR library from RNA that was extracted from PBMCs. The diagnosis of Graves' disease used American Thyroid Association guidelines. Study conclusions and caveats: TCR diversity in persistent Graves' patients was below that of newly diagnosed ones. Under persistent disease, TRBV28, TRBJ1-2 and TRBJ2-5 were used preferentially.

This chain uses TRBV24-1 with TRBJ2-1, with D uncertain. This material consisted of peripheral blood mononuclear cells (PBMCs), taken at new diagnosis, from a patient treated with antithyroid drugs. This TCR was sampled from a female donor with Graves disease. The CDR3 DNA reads TGTGCCACCAGTGATGGGAACGGCAATGAGCAGTTCTTC. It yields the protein CATSDGNGNEQFF.